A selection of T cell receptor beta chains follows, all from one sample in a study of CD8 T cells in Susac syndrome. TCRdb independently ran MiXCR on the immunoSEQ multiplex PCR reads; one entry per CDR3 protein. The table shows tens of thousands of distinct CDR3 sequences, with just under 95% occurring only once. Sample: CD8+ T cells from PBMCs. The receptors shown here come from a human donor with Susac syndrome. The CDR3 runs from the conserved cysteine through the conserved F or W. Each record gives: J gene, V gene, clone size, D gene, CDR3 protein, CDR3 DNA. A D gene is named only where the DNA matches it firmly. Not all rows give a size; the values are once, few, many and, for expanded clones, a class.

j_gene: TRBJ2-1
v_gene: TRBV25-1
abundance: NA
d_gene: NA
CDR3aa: CASGQKEQFF
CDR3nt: TGTGCCAGCGGTCAAAAGGAGCAGTTCTTC

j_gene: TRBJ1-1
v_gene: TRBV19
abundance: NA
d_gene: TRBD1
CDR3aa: CASSLLQGLNTEAFF
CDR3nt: TGTGCCAGTAGCCTACTACAGGGGCTGAACACTGAAGCTTTCTTT

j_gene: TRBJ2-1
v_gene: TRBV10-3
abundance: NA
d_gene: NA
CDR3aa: CAISETNEQFF
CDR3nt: TGTGCCATCAGTGAAACTAATGAGCAGTTCTTC

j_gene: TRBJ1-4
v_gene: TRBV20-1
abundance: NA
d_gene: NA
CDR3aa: CSANSGLNEKLFF
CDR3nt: TGCAGTGCCAACTCGGGACTAAATGAAAAACTGTTTTTT

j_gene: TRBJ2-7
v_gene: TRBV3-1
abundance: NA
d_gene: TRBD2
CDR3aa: CASSQGLAYEQYF
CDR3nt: TGTGCCAGCAGTCAAGGACTAGCCTACGAGCAGTACTTC

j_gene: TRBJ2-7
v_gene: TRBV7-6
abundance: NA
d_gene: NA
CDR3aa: CASSLERGGNYEQYF
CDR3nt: TGTGCCAGCAGCTTAGAACGCGGCGGGAACTACGAGCAGTACTTC

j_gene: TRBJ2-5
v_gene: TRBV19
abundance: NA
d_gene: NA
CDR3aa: CASSPDSQETQYF
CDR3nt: TGTGCCAGTAGTCCGGACAGTCAAGAGACCCAGTACTTC

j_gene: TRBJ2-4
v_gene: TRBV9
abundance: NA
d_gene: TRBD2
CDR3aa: CASSEGLAGEGRYF
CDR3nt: TGTGCCAGCAGCGAAGGACTAGCGGGAGAGGGTCGGTACTTC

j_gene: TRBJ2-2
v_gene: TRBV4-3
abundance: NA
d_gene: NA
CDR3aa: CASSQDPVGDPGELFF
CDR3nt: TGCGCCAGCAGCCAAGACCCGGTAGGGGATCCCGGGGAGCTGTTTTTT

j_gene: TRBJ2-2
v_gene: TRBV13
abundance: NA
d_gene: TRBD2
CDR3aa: CASSLELAEKDTNTGELFF
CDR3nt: TGTGCCAGCAGCTTAGAGCTAGCGGAGAAGGACACGAACACCGGGGAGCTGTTTTTT

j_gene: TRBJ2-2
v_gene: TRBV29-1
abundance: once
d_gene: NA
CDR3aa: CSVDYGDFNPGELFF
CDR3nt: TGCAGCGTTGATTACGGGGATTTTAATCCCGGGGAGCTGTTTTTT

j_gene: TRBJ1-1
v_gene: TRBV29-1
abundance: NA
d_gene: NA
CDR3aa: CSVAGDSEAFF
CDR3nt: TGCAGCGTTGCGGGAGATAGTGAAGCTTTCTTT

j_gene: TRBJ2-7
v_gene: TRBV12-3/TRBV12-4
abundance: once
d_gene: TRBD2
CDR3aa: CASSPRLAVHEQYF
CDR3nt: TGTGCCAGCAGTCCCCGTCTAGCGGTCCACGAGCAGTACTTC

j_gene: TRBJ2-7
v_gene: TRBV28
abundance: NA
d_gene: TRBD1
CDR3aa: CASNLLGQEYEQYF
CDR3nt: TGTGCCAGCAACCTACTCGGACAGGAATACGAGCAGTACTTC

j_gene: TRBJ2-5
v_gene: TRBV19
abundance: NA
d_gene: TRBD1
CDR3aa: CASSDRDRADETQYF
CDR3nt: TGTGCCAGTAGTGACCGGGACAGGGCGGACGAGACCCAGTACTTC

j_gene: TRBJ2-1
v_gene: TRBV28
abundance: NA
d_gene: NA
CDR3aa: CASSWASLIDEQFF
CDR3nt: TGTGCCAGCAGTTGGGCCAGCTTAATCGATGAGCAGTTCTTC

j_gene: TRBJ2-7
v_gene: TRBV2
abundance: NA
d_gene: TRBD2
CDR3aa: CASSDSGSKYEQYF
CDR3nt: TGTGCCAGCAGTGATAGCGGGAGCAAGTACGAGCAGTACTTC

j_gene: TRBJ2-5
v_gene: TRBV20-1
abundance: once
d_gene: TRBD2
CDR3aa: CSVASGSEETQYF
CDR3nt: TGCAGTGTGGCTAGCGGGAGCGAGGAGACCCAGTACTTC

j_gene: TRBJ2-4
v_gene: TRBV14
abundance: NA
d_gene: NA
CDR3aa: CASSRLGLGGGAKNIQYF
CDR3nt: TGTGCCAGCAGCCGCTTGGGACTTGGAGGGGGAGCCAAAAACATTCAGTACTTC

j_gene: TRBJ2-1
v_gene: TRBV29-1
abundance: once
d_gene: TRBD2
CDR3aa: CSVGGLAGVPYNEQFF
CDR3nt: TGCAGCGTTGGGGGACTAGCGGGTGTACCCTACAATGAGCAGTTCTTC

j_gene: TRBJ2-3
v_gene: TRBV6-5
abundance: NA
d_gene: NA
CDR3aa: CASSYGVAGSTDTQYF
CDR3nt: TGTGCCAGCAGTTATGGGGTGGCGGGAAGCACAGATACGCAGTATTTT

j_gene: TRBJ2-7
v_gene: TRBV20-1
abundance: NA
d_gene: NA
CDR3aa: CSARDYLSSYEQYF
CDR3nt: TGCAGTGCTAGAGACTACCTCAGCTCCTACGAGCAGTACTTC

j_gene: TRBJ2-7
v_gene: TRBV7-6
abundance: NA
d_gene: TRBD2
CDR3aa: CASSLASSGTYEQYF
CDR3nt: TGTGCCAGCAGCTTAGCGTCTAGCGGTACCTACGAGCAGTACTTC

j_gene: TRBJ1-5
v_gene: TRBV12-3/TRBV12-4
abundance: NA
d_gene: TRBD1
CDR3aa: CASSPGTVYQPQHF
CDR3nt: TGTGCCAGCAGTCCCGGGACAGTTTATCAGCCCCAGCATTTT

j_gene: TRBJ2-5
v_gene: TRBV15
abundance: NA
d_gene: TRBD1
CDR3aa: CATSRGVGQGALSQETQYF
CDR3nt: TGTGCCACCAGCAGAGGAGTGGGACAGGGGGCCCTGTCCCAAGAGACCCAGTACTTC

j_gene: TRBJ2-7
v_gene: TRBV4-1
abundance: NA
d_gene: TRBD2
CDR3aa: CASSQVLAGELEQYF
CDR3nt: TGCGCCAGCAGCCAAGTACTAGCGGGAGAATTGGAGCAGTACTTC

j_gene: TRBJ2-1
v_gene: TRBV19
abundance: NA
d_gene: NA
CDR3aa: CASSIGNYNEQFF
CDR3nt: TGTGCCAGTAGTATTGGGAACTACAATGAGCAGTTCTTC

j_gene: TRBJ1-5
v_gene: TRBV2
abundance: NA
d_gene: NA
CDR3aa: CASSVGGLNQPQHF
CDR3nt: TGTGCCAGCAGTGTGGGGGGACTCAATCAGCCCCAGCATTTT

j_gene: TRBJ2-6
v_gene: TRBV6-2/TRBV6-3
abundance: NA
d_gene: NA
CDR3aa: CASQGWQGSGANVLTF
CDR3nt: TGTGCCAGCCAGGGGTGGCAGGGATCTGGGGCCAACGTCCTGACTTTC